The clone carrying this TCR beta chain was detected many times. The target antigen is unknown. From 2 million PBMCs stored at -80 C, the unsorted libraries were generated. The record originates from a study of neurological immune-mediated disorders. The making of cDNA relied on 5'RACE with 10-nucleotide random UMIs. TCRdb re-derived calls from the 5' RACE reads in MiXCR, one entry per CDR3 protein. Counted here are about 62,000 distinct CDR3 sequences, around 3.8% occurring once; the ten biggest clones make up 2.2%. The CDR3 has 14 amino acids. V was shortened by 4 bases and J by 9 bases, with 19 bases between the two germline ends. Per germline, CDR1 ENHRY and CDR2 SYGVKD. Study observations and caveats: Phylogenetic grouping assigned the repertoires of 18 of 34 multiple sclerosis patients to one related-CDR3 cluster, which constitutes a possible signature. Expanded clones shared no CDR3 amino acid sequences across subjects, suggesting private repertoires in all groups.

The source material was PBMCs. This rearrangement joins TRBV10-3 to TRBJ2-7; no clear D. This clonotype was sampled from a woman aged 50 to 60 with multiple sclerosis. CDR3 nucleotide sequence: TGTGCCATCAGTGCGTCCGTTTCCCCAGAATGGCAGTACTTC. Encoded protein: CAISASVSPEWQYF.